The next 8 T cell receptor beta chains were all read from a single sample in a study of OX40 agonist ivuxolimab in advanced cancers. Method: immunoSEQ multiplex PCR; TCRdb's copy keeps in-frame clones and lacks some. The data show about 82,000 clones, more than 70% seen once. Sample: CD4+ or CD8+ T cells sorted from blood, taken in a trial of the OX40 agonist ivuxolimab. The source of these receptors is an adult with an advanced solid tumor such as melanoma, head and neck, liver or kidney cancer.

The chain links TRBV6-5 to TRBJ2-7; 8 positions match TRBD1. Germline-derived CDR1 and CDR2 are MNHEY and SVGAGI. The V segment lost 5 bases and the J segment 5 bases; nucleotides outside the gene matches: 2. The CDR3 length is 12 residues. This CDR3 reads CASSRQGNEQYF. In DNA form, the CDR3 reads TGTGCCAGCAGTCGACAGGGGAACGAGCAGTACTTC.

The chain joins TRBV11-1 to TRBJ1-1, with D maybe TRBD1 (5 bases). Germline V gene sequence: CDR1 SGHAT, CDR2 FQDESV (reference sequence). The CDR3 contains 16 residues. V shed 4 bases and J shed 4 bases, with 19 bases lying between them. The CDR3: CASSSPAGREFTEAFF. In DNA form, the CDR3 reads TGTGCCAGCAGCTCCCCGGCAGGGCGCGAATTCACTGAAGCTTTCTTT.

The rearrangement joins TRBV29-1 to TRBJ1-3, with D perhaps TRBD1 (6 bases). The CDR3 sequence is 13 residues long. V lost 4 bases and J lost 4, with 11 bases in between. Germline V gene data show CDR1 as SQVTM and CDR2 as ANQGSEA. CDR3 DNA: TGCAGCGTTGCCCGGGACATCGGAAACACCATATATTTT. It yields the protein CSVARDIGNTIYF.

The genes are TRBV6-1 and TRBJ1-5; D is undetermined. Deletions cut 6 bases from V and 2 bases from J, with 8 bases between. Germline-derived CDR1 and CDR2 are MNHNS and SASEGT. The CDR3 is 13 residues long. CDR3: CASRRAGNQPQHF. CDR3 DNA sequence: TGTGCCAGCAGAAGGGCAGGCAATCAGCCCCAGCATTTT.

The V and J genes are TRBV13 and TRBJ1-2; 7 bases agree with TRBD1. CDR1 and CDR2 (germline): PRHDT, FYEKMQ (reference sequence). There are 15 residues in the CDR3. After removal of 4 bases from V and 4 bases from J, the junction contained 9 bases not matched to a gene. The CDR3 bases are TGTGCCAGCAGCTCCAGGGGGATAAAGATCTATGGCTACACCTTC. Translation: CASSSRGIKIYGYTF.

V gene TRBV6-4 combines with J gene TRBJ2-6, with 7 positions matching TRBD1. This CDR3 has 17 amino acids. V shed 5 bases and J 0 bases; nucleotides not matched to a gene: 7. The germline CDR1 and CDR2 sequences are MRHNA and SNTAGT. CDR3 sequence reads: CASSPGQTFSGANVLTF. CDR3 in DNA: TGTGCCAGCAGTCCGGGACAGACTTTCTCTGGGGCCAACGTCCTGACTTTC.

The V and J genes are TRBV5-1 and TRBJ2-7, with 7 positions matching TRBD1. V was clipped by 6 bases and J by 6 bases; unmatched bases: 12. Germline V gene sequence: CDR1 SGHRS, CDR2 YFSETQ. The CDR3 contains 14 residues. CDR3 residues: CASNPGQMSGEQYF. The CDR3, as DNA: TGCGCCAGCAATCCGGGACAGATGAGTGGCGAGCAGTACTTC.

The CDR3 region is CASNFGGGRRDTQYF. The CDR3 bases are TGTGCCAGCAACTTCGGGGGGGGGCGAAGAGATACGCAGTATTTT. This chain links TRBV11-3 with TRBJ2-3; TRBD2 matches at 8 bases. This CDR3 region has 15 residues. Germline CDR1 SGHNT, CDR2 YENEEA. J was trimmed by 5 bases and V by 7 bases; bases with no gene match: 11.